These 14 T cell receptor beta chains were sequenced from one sample in a study of OX40 agonist ivuxolimab in advanced cancers. The protocol was immunoSEQ multiplex PCR, while the TCRdb copy is restricted to in-frame clones and leaves out a portion. The sample contains about 53,000 clones, 82% of which appear only once. The material was CD4+ or CD8+ T cells sorted from blood, obtained in a trial of the OX40 agonist ivuxolimab. The receptors stem from an adult with an advanced solid tumor such as melanoma, head and neck, liver or kidney cancer.

This chain connects TRBV28 to TRBJ2-7; 7 nucleotides line up with TRBD1. In germline, CDR1 is MDHEN, CDR2 SYDVKM. This CDR3 comprises 15 residues. CDR3 in amino acids: CAPPRGQGVSKEQYF. Written as DNA, the CDR3 is TGTGCTCCCCCGAGGGGGCAGGGCGTATCGAAAGAGCAGTACTTC.

The sample holds one count of this clone. The V gene is TRBV27, the J gene TRBJ1-2, with 11 bases matching TRBD1. Trimming took 4 bases from V and 4 from J; bases not matched to a gene: 5. This CDR3 region has 15 residues. Looked up from germline, CDR1 is MNHEY and CDR2 is SMNVEV (reference sequence). CDR3 nucleotides: TGTGCCAGCAGTTCTACGGACAGGGGGCTCTATGGCTACACCTTC. It codes for CASSSTDRGLYGYTF.

The rearrangement joins TRBV5-3 to TRBJ1-5, with 7 bases fitting TRBD1. TRBV5-3 is assigned to the ORF class and has an uncertain function. The V and J ends lost 5 bases and 4 bases, in that order; junction bases with no gene match: 9. The CDR3 runs 15 residues. In DNA, the CDR3 is TGTGCCAGAAGTGCGCCGGGACAGAAAAATCAGCCCCAGCATTTT. Residues: CARSAPGQKNQPQHF.

The rearrangement uses TRBV9 and TRBJ2-6; D possibly corresponds to TRBD2 (5 bases). Germline lookup yields CDR1 SGDLS and CDR2 YYNGEE. Trimming stripped 3 bases from V and 0 bases from J, with 22 bases between. This CDR3 contains 20 residues. In nucleotides, the CDR3 is TGTGCCAGCAGCGCCACCTTGAGGGCAGGAACCAGCTCTGGGGCCAACGTCCTGACTTTC. Translating it yields CASSATLRAGTSSGANVLTF. The variable domain in full, completed from reference TRBV9 and TRBJ2-6, reads DSGVTQTPKHLITATGQRVTLRCSPRSGDLSVYWYQQSLDQGLQFLIQYYNGEERAKGNILERFSAQQFPDLHSELNLSSLELGDSALYFCASSATLRAGTSSGANVLTFGAGSRLTVL.

The rearrangement links TRBV7-2 to TRBJ1-5; D ambiguous. The CDR3 has 13 residues. Germline CDR1 and CDR2: SGHTA and FQGNSA. V was cut by 4 bases and J by 0 bases, with 4 bases left in between. The CDR3 spells CASSWTSNQPQHF. The CDR3 nucleotides read TGTGCCAGCAGCTGGACTAGCAATCAGCCCCAGCATTTT.

The genes are TRBV5-6 and TRBJ2-1, with 7 bases lining up with TRBD2. V gave up 6 bases and J gave up 10 bases; unmatched junction bases: 13. The CDR3 runs 14 residues. Germline CDR1 is SGHDT and CDR2 is YYEEEE. The CDR3 loop is CASTIEGLSVEQFF. CDR3 nucleotide sequence: TGTGCCAGCACCATTGAGGGACTATCTGTCGAGCAGTTCTTC.

This chain uses TRBV6-1 with TRBJ2-5; D ambiguous. Per the germline V gene, CDR1 is MNHNS and CDR2 is SASEGT. The ends were cut back, 0 bases at V and 2 bases at J, with 10 bases in the middle. The CDR3 is 15 residues long. This chain's CDR3 is CASSEARLNQETQYF. Here the CDR3 DNA reads TGTGCCAGCAGTGAAGCTCGGTTAAATCAAGAGACCCAGTACTTC.

The chain recombines TRBV19 with TRBJ1-3; maybe TRBD1 (5 bases). Trimming removed 5 bases from V and 2 bases from J, with 13 bases in between. CDR1 and CDR2 from the germline V gene are LNHDA and SQIVND (reference sequence). The CDR3 is 15 amino acids. The CDR3 nucleotides are TGTGCCAGTAGTTCTTCCAGGGAAACTGGAAACACCATATATTTT. It codes for CASSSSRETGNTIYF. The full variable domain, rest sourced from reference TRBV19 and TRBJ1-3, is DGGITQSPKYLFRKEGQNVTLSCEQNLNHDAMYWYRQDPGQGLRLIYYSQIVNDFQKGDIAEGYSVSREKKESFPLTVTSAQKNPTAFYLCASSSSRETGNTIYFGEGSWLTVV.

This chain links TRBV10-3 with TRBJ2-1, with 10 bases identical to TRBD2. CDR3 length equals 14 residues. Germline-derived CDR1 and CDR2 are ENHRY and SYGVKD. Trimming cost V 5 bases and J 10 bases; bases outside gene matches: 8. CDR3 DNA sequence: TGTGCCATCAGTCCTCAACCACTAGCGGGAGAGCAGTTCTTC. This gives the protein CAISPQPLAGEQFF.

The chain has TRBV6-5 and TRBJ2-7; D is possibly TRBD2 (5 bases). The CDR3 runs to 15 residues. CDR1 and CDR2 from the germline V gene are MNHEY and SVGAGI. V was trimmed by 0 bases and J by 4 bases, leaving 13 bases between them. The CDR3 sequence: CASSYSLLARYEQYF. The CDR3, as DNA: TGTGCCAGCAGTTACTCGTTGCTAGCCCGGTACGAGCAGTACTTC.

This clone was picked up a small number of times. The chain joins TRBV4-3 to TRBJ1-1; D possibly corresponds to TRBD1 (6 bases). V gave up 0 bases and J gave up 0 bases, with 14 bases separating them. Germline CDR1 is LGHNA and CDR2 is YSLEER. The CDR3 is made up of 17 amino acids. CDR3 region: CASSQDEGGLLNTEAFF. Here the CDR3 DNA reads TGCGCCAGCAGCCAAGACGAGGGGGGACTTTTGAACACTGAAGCTTTCTTT.

This chain uses TRBV7-2 with TRBJ2-2, with unresolved D. Germline values: CDR1 SGHTA, CDR2 FQGNSA. Trimming pared 1 base from V and 7 bases from J, leaving 10 bases between. The CDR3 runs to 14 residues. CDR3 sequence (DNA): TGTGCCAGCAGCTTAGATCCGGGCATCGGGGAGCTGTTTTTT. This gives the protein CASSLDPGIGELFF.

This sequence joins TRBV6-5 and TRBJ2-1, with 12 bases that match TRBD2. Germline V gene lookup returns CDR1 MNHEY and CDR2 SVGAGI. J was trimmed by 7 bases and V by 6 bases; bases with no gene match: 4. The CDR3 is 14 residues long. CDR3 residues: CASSRLAGVNEQFF. The CDR3 nucleotides read TGTGCCAGCAGCCGACTAGCGGGGGTTAATGAGCAGTTCTTC.

The rearrangement links TRBV11-3 to TRBJ2-7; the D call may be TRBD1 or TRBD2 (6 bases each). Per germline, CDR1 SGHNT and CDR2 YENEEA. V lost 5 bases and J 0 bases, leaving 20 bases between the germline ends. CDR3 length: 17 amino acids. This chain's CDR3 is CASSQDWGAESSYEQYF. The CDR3 DNA sequence: TGTGCCAGCAGCCAGGACTGGGGGGCGGAGAGCTCCTACGAGCAGTACTTC.